This TCR beta chain comes out of a study of immune evolution from preneoplasia to lung adenocarcinoma. Study-level points and caveats: From normal lung to invasive adenocarcinoma, top clone frequencies appeared to decrease.

On this clone itself: Its antigen remains unknown.

Patients had resection in Japan or China between 2014 and 2017. Two lung cancer pathologists independently confirmed each histologic diagnosis. Some clones are missing from TCRdb's copy, which holds only in-frame ones; the method was immunoSEQ multiplex PCR. The sample records just over 9,000 clones, over 75% being singletons. The receptor comes from a person aged 65 to 85 with lung adenocarcinoma. The specimen was FFPE lung adenocarcinoma in situ tissue.

The CDR3 spells CAWSESGGYGYTF. In DNA, the CDR3 is TGTGCCTGGAGTGAATCAGGGGGTTATGGCTACACCTTC. The chain is built from TRBV30 and TRBJ1-2, with 7 bases fitting TRBD1. CDR1 is GTSNPN, CDR2 SVGIG, per germline (reference sequence). The CDR3 totals 13 residues. Unmatched junction bases numbered 4, after V lost 1 base and J lost 5 bases.